This TCR beta chain was recovered during a study of shared clonotypes between healthy human individuals. This CDR3 is 16 amino acids long. V lost 0 bases to trimming and J lost 0 bases, with 9 bases between them. The germline V gene encodes CDR1 SEHNR and CDR2 FQNEAQ (reference sequence). Deep-level running was used for the assay. Data came from immunoSEQ multiplex PCR; TCRdb stores just in-frame clones and leaves some out. The sample shows 550,000 to 700,000 clones, around 73% of them seen only once. This clone was detected once. The receptor was derived from a woman aged 30 to 39 in good health. The specimen sequenced was memory CD4+ T cells sorted from blood. Subset defined: CD45RA-negative fraction. The J gene is TRBJ1-3, the V gene TRBV7-9; D call uncertain. The CDR3 protein is CASSLAFQFSGNTIYF. The CDR3 DNA reads as TGTGCCAGCAGCTTAGCTTTCCAGTTCTCTGGAAACACCATATATTTT.